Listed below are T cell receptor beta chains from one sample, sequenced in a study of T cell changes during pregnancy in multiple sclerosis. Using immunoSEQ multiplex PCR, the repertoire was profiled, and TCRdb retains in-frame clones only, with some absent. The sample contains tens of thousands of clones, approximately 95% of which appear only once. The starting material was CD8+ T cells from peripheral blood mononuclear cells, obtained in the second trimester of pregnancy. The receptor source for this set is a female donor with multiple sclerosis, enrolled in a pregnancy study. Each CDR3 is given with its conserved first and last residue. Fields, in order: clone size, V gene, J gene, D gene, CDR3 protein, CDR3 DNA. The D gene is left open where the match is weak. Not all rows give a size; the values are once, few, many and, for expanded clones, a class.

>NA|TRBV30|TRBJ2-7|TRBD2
CAWRAGTSGRQEQYF
TGTGCCTGGAGAGCTGGGACTAGCGGGCGCCAGGAGCAGTACTTC
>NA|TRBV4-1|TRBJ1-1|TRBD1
CASTREGQGTEAFF
TGCGCCAGCACGAGAGAGGGACAGGGGACTGAAGCTTTCTTT
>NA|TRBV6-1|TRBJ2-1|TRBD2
CASSEREGSYNEQFF
TGTGCCAGCAGTGAACGGGAGGGCTCCTACAATGAGCAGTTCTTC
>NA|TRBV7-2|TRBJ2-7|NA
CASSFGLVSYEQYF
TGTGCCAGCAGCTTTGGTTTAGTATCCTACGAGCAGTACTTC
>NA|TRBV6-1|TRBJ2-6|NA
CASSERSSGANVLTF
TGTGCCAGCAGTGAAAGGAGCTCTGGGGCCAACGTCCTGACTTTC
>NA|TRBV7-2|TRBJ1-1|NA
CASNYSPGPGHGIAFF
TGTGCCAGCAACTATTCCCCCGGCCCGGGACACGGAATAGCGTTCTTT
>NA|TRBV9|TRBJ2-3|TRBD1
CASSEDRALANTDTQYF
TGTGCCAGCAGCGAGGACAGGGCACTCGCGAACACAGATACGCAGTATTTT
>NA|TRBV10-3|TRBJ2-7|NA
CAISAQSPGYEQYF
TGTGCCATCAGTGCCCAGAGTCCCGGGTACGAGCAGTACTTC
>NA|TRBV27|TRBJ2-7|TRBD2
CASSLRLAGGPSSYEQYF
TGTGCCAGCAGTTTAAGGCTAGCGGGAGGGCCAAGCTCCTACGAGCAGTACTTC
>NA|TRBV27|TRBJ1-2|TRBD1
CASSQTGAAGGYTF
TGTGCCAGCAGTCAGACAGGGGCGGCGGGTGGCTACACCTTC
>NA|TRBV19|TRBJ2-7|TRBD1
CASSIMGQPNYEQYF
TGTGCCAGTAGTATAATGGGACAGCCGAACTACGAGCAGTACTTC
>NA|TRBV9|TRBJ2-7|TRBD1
CASSPGQGAYEQYF
TGTGCCAGCAGCCCAGGACAGGGAGCCTACGAGCAGTACTTC
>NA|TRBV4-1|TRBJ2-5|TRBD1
CASSQSGGQGETQYF
TGCGCCAGCAGCCAATCCGGGGGACAGGGAGAGACCCAGTACTTC
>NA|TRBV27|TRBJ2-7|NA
CASSLRRAIYEQYF
TGTGCCAGCAGTTTAAGGAGGGCCATCTACGAGCAGTACTTC
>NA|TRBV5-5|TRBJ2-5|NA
CASSLDGEVQETQYF
TGTGCCAGCAGCTTAGACGGGGAGGTCCAAGAGACCCAGTACTTC
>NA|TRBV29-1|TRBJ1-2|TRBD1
CSVEVFEWDSKDLNYGYTF
TGCAGCGTTGAAGTTTTCGAATGGGACAGCAAAGATCTTAACTATGGCTACACCTTC
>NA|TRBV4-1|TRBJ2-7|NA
CASSQARDYEQYF
TGCGCCAGCAGCCAAGCTCGAGATTACGAGCAGTACTTC
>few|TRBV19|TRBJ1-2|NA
CASSTETGYGYTF
TGTGCCAGTAGTACCGAAACAGGGTATGGCTACACCTTC
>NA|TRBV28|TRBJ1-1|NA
CASSLTQIMNTEAFF
TGTGCCAGCAGTTTAACCCAGATAATGAACACTGAAGCTTTCTTT
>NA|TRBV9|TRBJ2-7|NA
CASSAGNDYEQYF
TGTGCCAGCAGCGCCGGGAACGACTACGAGCAGTACTTC
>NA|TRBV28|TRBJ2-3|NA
CASRGDFSDTQYF
TGTGCCAGCAGGGGGGACTTTTCAGATACGCAGTATTTT
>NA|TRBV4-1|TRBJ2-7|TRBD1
CASSRDRSGGYEQYF
TGCGCCAGCAGCCGGGACAGGTCGGGTGGGTACGAGCAGTACTTC
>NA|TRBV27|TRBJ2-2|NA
CASSLRTGELFF
TGTGCCAGCAGTTTACGTACCGGGGAGCTGTTTTTT
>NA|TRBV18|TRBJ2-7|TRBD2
CASSPPPSGAYEQYF
TGTGCCAGCTCACCACCCCCTAGCGGGGCCTACGAGCAGTACTTC
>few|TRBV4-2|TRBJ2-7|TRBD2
CASSQGLADSYEQYF
TGTGCCAGCAGCCAGGGACTAGCGGATTCCTACGAGCAGTACTTC
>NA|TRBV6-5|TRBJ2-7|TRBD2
CASSQGLAGTYEQYF
TGTGCCAGCAGCCAGGGACTAGCGGGAACCTACGAGCAGTACTTC
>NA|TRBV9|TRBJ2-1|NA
CASSGKSGDNNEQFF
TGTGCCAGCAGCGGAAAAAGCGGGGACAACAATGAGCAGTTCTTC
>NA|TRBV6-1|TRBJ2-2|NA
CASSEVGGELFF
TGTGCCAGCAGTGAAGTCGGCGGGGAGCTGTTTTTT
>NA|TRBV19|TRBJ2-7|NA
CASRQGINEQYF
TGTGCCAGTAGACAGGGTATCAACGAGCAGTACTTC
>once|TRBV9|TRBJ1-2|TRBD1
CASSVAGWAGGQPNYGYTF
TGTGCCAGCAGCGTAGCGGGCTGGGCAGGGGGGCAACCTAACTATGGCTACACCTTC
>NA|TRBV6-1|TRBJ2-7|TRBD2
CASSVLLAGTTYEQYF
TGTGCCAGCAGTGTTTTGCTAGCGGGAACCACCTACGAGCAGTACTTC
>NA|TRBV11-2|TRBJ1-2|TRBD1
CASSPIGQGASFGYTF
TGTGCCAGCAGCCCCATAGGACAGGGGGCTTCGTTTGGCTACACCTTC
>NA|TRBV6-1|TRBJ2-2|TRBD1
CASSEGTGGAGELFF
TGTGCCAGCAGTGAAGGGACAGGGGGCGCCGGGGAGCTGTTTTTT
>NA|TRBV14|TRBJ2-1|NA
CASSQGGRKFF
TGTGCCAGCAGCCAAGGGGGGAGGAAGTTCTTC
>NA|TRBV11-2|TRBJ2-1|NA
CASSPSRGRSYNEQFF
TGTGCCAGCAGCCCCTCGCGGGGCCGCTCCTACAATGAGCAGTTCTTC
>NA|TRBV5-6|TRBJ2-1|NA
CASSLYNEQFF
TGTGCCAGCAGCCTATACAATGAGCAGTTCTTC
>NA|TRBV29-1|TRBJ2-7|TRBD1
CSVFTGATYEQYF
TGCAGCGTTTTTACAGGGGCAACCTACGAGCAGTACTTC